The following is a T cell receptor (beta chain) sequence with its context. As yet, its antigen is unknown. The CDR3 consists of 13 residues. V lost 2 bases and J lost 4, with 8 bases in between. This specimen comes from a study of T cell responses to AZD1222 COVID-19 vaccine. Libraries were prepared by immunoSEQ multiplex PCR; TCRdb keeps only in-frame clonotypes and omits some of them. There are about 130,000 clones in the sample; 90% to 95% occur only once, and around 1.6% lies in the top ten. Overall study findings and caveats: Repertoires were sampled only after the peak T cell response. An increase in Spike-specific TCR breadth and depth was observed after two AZD1222 doses. Donor demographics were predominantly white British with a female majority; clonal diversity may be underestimated. Baseline seropositives among AZD1222 recipients totaled only 6 or 7.

The rearrangement uses TRBV12-3 or TRBV12-4 and TRBJ1-1, with D perhaps TRBD1 (5 bases). Sequencing used peripheral blood, obtained on day 0 of AZD1222 vaccination. The receptor's source is an adult in good health. The CDR3 coding sequence is TGTGCCAGCAGTTTATCCGGGGGCACTGAAGCTTTCTTT. This encodes CASSLSGGTEAFF.